This T cell receptor beta chain stems from a study of blood T cell repertoires in COVID-19. Allocation to cohorts depended on clinical history reported by the participants. The CDR3 has 14 residues. Germline values: CDR1 SGHRS, CDR2 YFSETQ. J lost 6 bases, V lost 0 bases, and 4 bases had no gene match. Measured with immunoSEQ multiplex PCR; TCRdb has only the in-frame clones, and not every one. The sample carries 150,000 or so clones, 84% recorded once. The V call is TRBV5-1, the J call TRBJ2-7; 9 bases map to TRBD1. The receptor's source is a man aged 50 or older who had recovered from COVID-19. The sample comprised PBMCs or T cells enriched from blood (not recorded which). The CDR3 is CASSLARQGGEQYF. The CDR3 bases are TGCGCCAGCAGCTTGGCCCGACAGGGGGGCGAGCAGTACTTC.